This T cell receptor beta chain appears in the sequencing data of a study of blood T cell repertoires in COVID-19 (dated by TCRdb to the early 2020s). Study-level background: The collaborator samples originated in the United States, Italy and Spain and spanned the acute and convalescent phases of COVID-19. The repertoires were released in a freely available public database intended as a resource for research on the immune response to SARS-CoV-2. Where available, HLA class I and class II types were taken from metadata supplied by the sample provider and were not determined by assay-based typing. The sample metadata nearly always contained a de-identified subject ID, COVID-19 status, age in years and sex. The samples were drawn from two sources: the first 160 participants of the ongoing ImmuneRACE study, and fewer than 1,500 subjects contributed by 6 global collaborators. The material from the prospective study consisted of cDNA or gDNA derived from T cells, B-cell-depleted T cells, or PBMCs. Subjects who had been exposed to COVID-19, were actively infected with it, or had recovered from it provided the deeply sampled blood TCRbeta repertoires that made up the dataset.

TCRbeta CDR3 regions were amplified from genomic DNA using the immunoSEQ Assay, a bias-controlled multiplex PCR. The original methods were these. The number of nucleated cells in each sample was estimated from the amplification of reference gene primers within the assay. To quantify the absolute abundance of each unique TCRbeta CDR3 rearrangement, sequence reads were collapsed and filtered. For each sample, productive Simpson clonality was calculated as the square root of Simpson's diversity index over productive rearrangements. Not all clones reach the TCRdb copy of this immuneACCESS table, which keeps in-frame sequences only. Checked studies attribute under half of the gap to unresolved V genes and leave the rest unexplained. V and J calls and clone size are those listed in that table; D and trimming were worked out from the DNA. Across this sample there are roughly 120,000 clones, with 75% to 90% seen only once. The top ten constitute around 3.2% of the sample.

Including cysteine and phenylalanine, the CDR3 has 15 amino acids. CDR3 DNA only is kept here, 45 bases in frame from base 1. V is cut back by 4 bases and J by 5 bases, with 12 bases in the junction unmatched. The germline V gene sets CDR1 to SGHDT and CDR2 to YYEEEE. Broad study findings and their caveats: The amount of clinical and demographic metadata varied by source and participant and was provided uncurated.

One collaborating source in Seattle enrolled patients during active infection and followed them longitudinally through the course of disease. The collaborating institutions used their own protocols to collect whole blood in K2EDTA tubes. For TCRbeta analysis, collaborator samples were shipped as frozen whole blood, as isolated PBMCs, or as DNA extracted from either sample type. On this clone itself: There is no known antigen for this receptor. Within one base of it there is no much larger clone, and no base qualities were kept.

The sequenced material came from peripheral blood. The chain employs TRBV5-6 and TRBJ2-7; 7 bases in between match TRBD1. The origin of this receptor is a woman over 75 with COVID-19, enrolled during active disease. The DNA is as follows: TGTGCCAGCAGCCCACAGGGGATCAGGGAAAACGAGCAGTACTTC. Protein translation: CASSPQGIRENEQYF.